The TCR beta chain under discussion was sequenced for a study of T cells in Graves' hyperthyroidism and ophthalmopathy. Study-level results: Blood held most thyroid clonotypes expanded above 0.001 frequency.

The diagnoses drew upon clinical symptoms, serum thyroxine and TRAb, thyroid ultrasound and orbital computed tomography. Amplified regions were TCR beta CDR3 sequences from RNA transcripts. Initially, a first-round RT-PCR of the TCR CDR3 employed the HTBI primer set. TCRdb re-called the multiplex PCR reads with MiXCR, one entry per CDR3 protein. The data contain 300,000 to 350,000 distinct CDR3 sequences, over 15% of them singletons. This clonotype came up many times. The antigen is unknown. V was trimmed by 3 bases and J by 0 bases, leaving 12 bases between them. Looked up from germline, CDR1 is LNHDA and CDR2 is SQIVND (reference sequence). This CDR3 comprises 15 residues.

This sequence was found in a woman aged 40 to 50 with Graves' ophthalmopathy. The sequenced sample was blood. The V call is TRBV19, the J call TRBJ2-7; D is uncertain. CDR3 nucleotide sequence: TGTGCCAGTAGTATCCGGCGGCTCGGCTCCTACGAGCAGTACTTC. Its translation is CASSIRRLGSYEQYF.